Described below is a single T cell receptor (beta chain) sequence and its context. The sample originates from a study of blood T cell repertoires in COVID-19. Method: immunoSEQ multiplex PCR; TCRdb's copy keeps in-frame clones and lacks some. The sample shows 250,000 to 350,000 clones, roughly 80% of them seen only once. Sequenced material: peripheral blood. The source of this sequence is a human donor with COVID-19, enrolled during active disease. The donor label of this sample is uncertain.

The CDR3 DNA follows: TGTGCCAGCAGCCTCTTGGGGGGAACTAACTATGGCTACACCTTC. Residues: CASSLLGGTNYGYTF. J is TRBJ1-2 and V is TRBV9, with D perhaps TRBD1 (5 bases). The V gene lost 4 bases and the J gene lost 0 bases, with 13 bases spanning the gap. Looked up from germline, CDR1 is SGDLS and CDR2 is YYNGEE. The CDR3 covers 15 residues.